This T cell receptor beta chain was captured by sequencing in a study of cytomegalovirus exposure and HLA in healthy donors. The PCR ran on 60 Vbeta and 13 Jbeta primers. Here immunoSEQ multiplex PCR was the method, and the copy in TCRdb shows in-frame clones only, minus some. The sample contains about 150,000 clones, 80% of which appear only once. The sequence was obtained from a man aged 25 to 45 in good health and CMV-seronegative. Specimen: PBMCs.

CDR3 region: CASSLVRGASYEQYF. The DNA of the CDR3 is TGTGCCAGCAGCTTGGTCCGGGGGGCAAGCTACGAGCAGTACTTC. This chain uses TRBV7-2 with TRBJ2-5, with a weak D call TRBD2 (7 bases). The assigned J gene may be wrong: the sequence end matches TRBJ2-7 better. This CDR3 is built from 15 residues. The V gene's germline CDR1 is SGHTA and CDR2 FQGNSA.